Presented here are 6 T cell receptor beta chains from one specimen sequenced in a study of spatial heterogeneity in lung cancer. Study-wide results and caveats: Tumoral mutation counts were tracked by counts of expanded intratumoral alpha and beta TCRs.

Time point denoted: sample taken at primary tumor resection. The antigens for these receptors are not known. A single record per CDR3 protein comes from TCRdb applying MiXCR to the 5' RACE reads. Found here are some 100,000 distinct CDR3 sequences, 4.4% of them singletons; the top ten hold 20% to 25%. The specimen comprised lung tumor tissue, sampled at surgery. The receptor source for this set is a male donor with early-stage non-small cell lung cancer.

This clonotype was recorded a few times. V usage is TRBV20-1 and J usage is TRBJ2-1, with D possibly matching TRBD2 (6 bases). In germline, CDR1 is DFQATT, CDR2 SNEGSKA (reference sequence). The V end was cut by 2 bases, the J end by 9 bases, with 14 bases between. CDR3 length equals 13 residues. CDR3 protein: CSARPSVEGEQFF. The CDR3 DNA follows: TGCAGTGCTAGACCTAGCGTCGAAGGTGAGCAGTTCTTC.

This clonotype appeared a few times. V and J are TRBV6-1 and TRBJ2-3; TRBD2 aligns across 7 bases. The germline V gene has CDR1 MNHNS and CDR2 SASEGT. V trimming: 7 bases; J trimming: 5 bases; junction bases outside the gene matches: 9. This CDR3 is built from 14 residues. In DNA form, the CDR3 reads TGTGCCAGCAAAACGTTGTGGGGGGGAGATACGCAGTATTTT. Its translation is CASKTLWGGDTQYF.

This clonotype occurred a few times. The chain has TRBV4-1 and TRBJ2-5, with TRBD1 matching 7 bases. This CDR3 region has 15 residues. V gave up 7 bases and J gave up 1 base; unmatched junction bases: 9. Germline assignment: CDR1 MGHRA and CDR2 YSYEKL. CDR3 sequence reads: CASNLRPGGQETQYF. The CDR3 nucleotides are TGCGCCAGCAACCTTAGACCAGGGGGCCAAGAGACCCAGTACTTC.

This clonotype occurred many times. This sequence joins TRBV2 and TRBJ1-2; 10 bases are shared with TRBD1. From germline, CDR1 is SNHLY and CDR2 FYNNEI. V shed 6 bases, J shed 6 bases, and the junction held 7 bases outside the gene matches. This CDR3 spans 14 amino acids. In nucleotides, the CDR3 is TGTGCCAGCAGACCAAGACAGGGGGCGCATGGCTACACCTTC. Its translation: CASRPRQGAHGYTF.

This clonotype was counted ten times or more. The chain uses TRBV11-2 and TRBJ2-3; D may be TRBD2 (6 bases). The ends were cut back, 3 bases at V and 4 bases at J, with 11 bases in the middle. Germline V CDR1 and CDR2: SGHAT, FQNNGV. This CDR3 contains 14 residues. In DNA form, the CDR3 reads TGTGCCAGCAGCTTTTATAGCGGCTCAGATACGCAGTATTTT. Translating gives CASSFYSGSDTQYF. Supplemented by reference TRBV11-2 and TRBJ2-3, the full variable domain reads EAGVAQSPRYKIIEKRQSVAFWCNPISGHATLYWYQQILGQGPKLLIQFQNNGVVDDSQLPKDRFSAERLKGVDSTLKIQPAKLEDSAVYLCASSFYSGSDTQYFGPGTRLTVL.

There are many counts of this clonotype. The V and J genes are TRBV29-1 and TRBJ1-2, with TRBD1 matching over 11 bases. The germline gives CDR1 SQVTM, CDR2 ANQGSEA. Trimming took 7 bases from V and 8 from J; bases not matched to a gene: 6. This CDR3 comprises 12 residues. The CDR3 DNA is TGCAGCGGCGGACAGGGGGCGTCGGGCTACACCTTC. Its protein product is CSGGQGASGYTF.